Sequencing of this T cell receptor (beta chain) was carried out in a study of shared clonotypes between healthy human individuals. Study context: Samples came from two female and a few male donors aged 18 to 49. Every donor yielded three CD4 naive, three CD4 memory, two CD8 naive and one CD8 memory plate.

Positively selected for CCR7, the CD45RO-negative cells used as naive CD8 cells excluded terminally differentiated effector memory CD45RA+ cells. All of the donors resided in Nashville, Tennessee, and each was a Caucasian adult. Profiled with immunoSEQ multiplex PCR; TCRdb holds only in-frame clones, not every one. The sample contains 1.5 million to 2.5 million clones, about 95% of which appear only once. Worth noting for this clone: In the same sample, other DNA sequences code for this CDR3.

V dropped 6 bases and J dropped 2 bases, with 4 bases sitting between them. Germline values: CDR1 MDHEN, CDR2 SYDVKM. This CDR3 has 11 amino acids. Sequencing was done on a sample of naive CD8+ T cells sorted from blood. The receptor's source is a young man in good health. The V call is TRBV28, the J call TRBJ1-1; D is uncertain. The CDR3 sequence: CASSSNTEAFF. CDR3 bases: TGTGCCAGCAGCTCTAACACTGAAGCTTTCTTT.